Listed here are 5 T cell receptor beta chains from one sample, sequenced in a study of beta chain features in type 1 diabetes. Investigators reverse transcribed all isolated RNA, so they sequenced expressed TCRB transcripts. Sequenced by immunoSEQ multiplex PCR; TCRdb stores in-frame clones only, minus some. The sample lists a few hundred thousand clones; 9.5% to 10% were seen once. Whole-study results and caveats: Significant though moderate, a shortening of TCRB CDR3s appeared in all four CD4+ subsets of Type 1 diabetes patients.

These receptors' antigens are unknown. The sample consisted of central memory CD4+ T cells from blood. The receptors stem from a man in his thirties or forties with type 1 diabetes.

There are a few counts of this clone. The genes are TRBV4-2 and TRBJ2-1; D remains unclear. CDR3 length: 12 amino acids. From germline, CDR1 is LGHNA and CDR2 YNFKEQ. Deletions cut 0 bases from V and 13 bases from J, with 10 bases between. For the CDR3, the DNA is TGTGCCAGCAGCCAAGACGACGGGCCCCAGTTCTTC. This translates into CASSQDDGPQFF.

In nucleotides, the CDR3 is TGTGCCAGCAGCCAAGATGGATATAGGTCAGAAATGAACACTGAAGCTTTCTTT. The encoded protein is CASSQDGYRSEMNTEAFF. The chain employs TRBV14 and TRBJ1-1; D not resolved. Per the germline V gene, CDR1 is SGHDN and CDR2 is FVKESK. Trimming cost V 0 bases and J 0 bases, with 17 bases left between them. The CDR3 has 18 amino acids.

The chain's CDR3 is CASSYSTGQNIQYF. The CDR3 DNA reads TGTGCCAGCAGTTACTCGACAGGACAAAACATTCAGTACTTC. The V gene is TRBV6-5, the J gene TRBJ2-4; D might be TRBD1 (6 bases). Deletions cut 0 bases from V and 5 bases from J, with 8 bases between. Germline V gives CDR1 MNHEY, CDR2 SVGAGI. This CDR3 is built from 14 residues.

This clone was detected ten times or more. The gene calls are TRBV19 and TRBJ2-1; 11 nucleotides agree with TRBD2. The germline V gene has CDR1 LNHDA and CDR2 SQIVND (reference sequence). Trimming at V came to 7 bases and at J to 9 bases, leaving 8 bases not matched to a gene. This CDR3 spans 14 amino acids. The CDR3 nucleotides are TGTGCCAGTAAGGGACTAGCGGAGGGGGGTGAGCAGTTCTTC. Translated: CASKGLAEGGEQFF. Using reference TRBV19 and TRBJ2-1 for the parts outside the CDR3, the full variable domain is DGGITQSPKYLFRKEGQNVTLSCEQNLNHDAMYWYRQDPGQGLRLIYYSQIVNDFQKGDIAEGYSVSREKKESFPLTVTSAQKNPTAFYLCASKGLAEGGEQFFGPGTRLTVL.

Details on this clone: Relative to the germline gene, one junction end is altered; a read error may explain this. In DNA form, the CDR3 reads TGTGCCAGCAGCTCCCCCGACAGTTTT. This gives the protein CASSSPDSF. The J gene is TRBJ2-3, the V gene TRBV7-9, with D maybe TRBD1 (5 bases). Germline V lookup: CDR1 SEHNR, CDR2 FQNEAQ (reference sequence). The CDR3 has 9 amino acids.